The rows below give T cell receptor beta chains drawn from one sample of a study of lymphopenia after photon versus proton radiotherapy. The table came from immunoSEQ multiplex PCR; TCRdb's copy has only in-frame clones and leaves some out. This table holds about 28,000 clones, about four fifths found once. The material was peripheral blood, obtained from a patient treated with photon-based radiotherapy. These receptor sequences come from a man aged 50 or older with gastric cancer. Each CDR3 is given with its conserved first and last residue. Fields, in order: D gene, V gene, clone size, J gene, CDR3 protein, CDR3 DNA. The D gene is left open where the match is weak. Where a row states a size, it is once, few, many or the class of an expanded clone; other rows omit it.

TRBD1	TRBV27	NA	TRBJ2-7	CASTTGGHEQYF	TGTGCCAGTACGACAGGGGGCCACGAGCAGTACTTC
NA	TRBV5-1	NA	TRBJ2-1	CASSSATGTISYNEQFF	TGCGCCAGCAGCTCGGCGACAGGAACCATCTCCTACAATGAGCAGTTCTTC
NA	TRBV15	NA	TRBJ1-6	CATSGRGSPLHF	TGTGCCACCAGCGGCCGGGGTTCACCCCTCCACTTT
NA	TRBV9	NA	TRBJ2-7	CASSVEAGISYEQYF	TGTGCCAGCAGCGTAGAGGCAGGTATATCCTACGAGCAGTACTTC
NA	TRBV5-4	NA	TRBJ2-1	CASSSWANEQFF	TGTGCCAGCAGCTCCTGGGCCAATGAGCAGTTCTTC
NA	TRBV7-3	NA	TRBJ1-2	CASSLGFGGGYTF	TGTGCCAGCAGCTTAGGGTTCGGGGGTGGCTACACCTTC
TRBD2	TRBV7-8	few	TRBJ2-1	CASSLFPKGVAGATYNEQFF	TGTGCCAGCAGCTTATTTCCGAAAGGAGTAGCGGGGGCCACTTACAATGAGCAGTTCTTC
NA	TRBV6-6	NA	TRBJ1-6	CATKWGAYNSPLHF	TGTGCCACCAAATGGGGAGCCTATAATTCACCCCTCCACTTT
NA	TRBV7-3	NA	TRBJ1-6	CASSLTSYNSPLHF	TGTGCCAGCAGCTTAACTTCCTATAATTCACCCCTCCACTTT
NA	TRBV11-2	NA	TRBJ2-1	CASSLHRVSYNEQFF	TGTGCCAGCAGCTTACACAGGGTCTCCTACAATGAGCAGTTCTTC
NA	TRBV5-1	NA	TRBJ2-7	CASSRGDREYEQYF	TGCGCCAGCAGCCGCGGGGACAGAGAGTACGAGCAGTACTTC
NA	TRBV7-7	NA	TRBJ1-4	CASSLYGRVGEKLFF	TGTGCCAGCAGCTTATACGGCAGGGTGGGTGAAAAACTGTTTTTT
NA	TRBV6-4	NA	TRBJ2-6	CASSDGDSGANVLTF	TGTGCCAGCAGTGACGGGGACTCTGGGGCCAACGTCCTGACTTTC
NA	TRBV15	NA	TRBJ1-3	CATSRPSSGNTIYF	TGTGCCACCAGCAGACCGAGCTCTGGAAACACCATATATTTT
NA	TRBV10-2	NA	TRBJ2-1	CASSASYNEQFF	TGCGCCAGCAGTGCTAGCTACAATGAGCAGTTCTTC
TRBD1	TRBV5-1	NA	TRBJ2-2	CASSFNRGNTGELFF	TGCGCCAGCAGCTTCAACAGGGGAAACACCGGGGAGCTGTTTTTT
TRBD1	TRBV4-1	once	TRBJ1-2	CASSQVGTGGGYTF	TGCGCCAGCAGCCAGGTTGGGACAGGGGGTGGCTACACCTTC
NA	TRBV2	NA	TRBJ1-1	CASSLDMRAFF	TGTGCCAGCAGCCTCGACATGCGAGCTTTCTTT
TRBD2	TRBV2	NA	TRBJ2-3	CASGEGRTDTQYF	TGTGCCAGCGGGGAGGGGCGCACAGATACGCAGTATTTT
NA	TRBV5-6	NA	TRBJ2-2	CASSLFGGELFF	TGTGCCAGCAGCTTGTTCGGCGGGGAGCTGTTTTTT
NA	TRBV27	NA	TRBJ2-3	CASSSSSPTDTQYF	TGTGCCAGCAGTTCTTCTAGCCCCACAGATACGCAGTATTTT
NA	TRBV9	NA	TRBJ1-2	CASSADGWGYTF	TGTGCCAGCAGCGCGGACGGGTGGGGCTACACCTTC
NA	TRBV9	NA	TRBJ1-1	CASSASTIRGPEAFF	TGTGCCAGCAGCGCCAGCACAATCAGGGGCCCTGAAGCTTTCTTT
NA	TRBV30	NA	TRBJ2-3	CAWSVLSTDTQYF	TGTGCCTGGAGTGTTCTCAGCACAGATACGCAGTATTTT
NA	TRBV18	NA	TRBJ1-2	CASSPETQANYGYTF	TGTGCCAGCTCACCAGAGACCCAAGCTAACTATGGCTACACCTTC
NA	TRBV2	NA	TRBJ1-3	CASSASDVGSSGNTIYF	TGTGCCAGCAGTGCCTCGGATGTCGGGTCCTCTGGAAACACCATATATTTT
NA	TRBV19	NA	TRBJ1-5	CASSMMGRDQPQHF	TGTGCCAGTAGTATGATGGGGCGGGATCAGCCCCAGCATTTT
NA	TRBV5-6	NA	TRBJ2-3	CASSQRTDTQYF	TGTGCCAGCAGCCAGCGCACAGATACGCAGTATTTT
NA	TRBV6-6	NA	TRBJ2-3	CASSYQGDTQYF	TGTGCCAGCAGTTACCAAGGGGATACGCAGTATTTT
NA	TRBV4-3	NA	TRBJ1-2	CASSQVRPGDGYTF	TGCGCCAGCAGCCAAGTAAGACCGGGGGATGGCTACACCTTC
NA	TRBV6-6	many	TRBJ2-1	CASAESSYNEQFF	TGTGCCAGCGCAGAAAGCTCCTACAATGAGCAGTTCTTC
NA	TRBV11-2	NA	TRBJ1-2	CASSPPTAFYGYTF	TGTGCCAGCAGCCCCCCGACAGCTTTCTATGGCTACACCTTC
TRBD2	TRBV4-3	few	TRBJ2-3	CASSQGASGGAGADTQYF	TGCGCCAGCAGCCAAGGGGCTAGCGGGGGGGCAGGGGCAGATACGCAGTATTTT
TRBD2	TRBV5-1	NA	TRBJ2-1	CASSLGVAGLIF	TGCGCCAGCAGCTTGGGAGTAGCGGGGTTGATCTTC
TRBD1	TRBV5-1	NA	TRBJ1-1	CASSPAGTGTEAFF	TGCGCCAGCAGCCCGGCGGGGACAGGCACTGAAGCTTTCTTT
TRBD2	TRBV10-1	NA	TRBJ2-5	CASSLSGGVQETQYF	TGCGCCAGCAGTCTTAGCGGGGGGGTCCAAGAGACCCAGTACTTC
TRBD1	TRBV7-9	NA	TRBJ1-5	CASSGGTGNQPQHF	TGTGCCAGCAGCGGCGGGACAGGGAATCAGCCCCAGCATTTT
TRBD2	TRBV7-7	NA	TRBJ2-5	CASSLGLAGGLETQYF	TGTGCCAGCAGCTTAGGACTAGCGGGGGGGCTGGAGACCCAGTACTTC
TRBD2	TRBV12-5	NA	TRBJ2-1	CASGFIPDGGGAPHEQFF	TGTGCTAGTGGTTTTATCCCGGACGGCGGGGGGGCCCCCCATGAGCAGTTCTTC
TRBD1	TRBV19	NA	TRBJ1-2	CASYYRGSNYGYTF	TGTGCCAGTTACTACAGGGGCTCTAACTATGGCTACACCTTC
NA	TRBV7-2	NA	TRBJ2-7	CASSQAGDADEQYF	TGCGCCAGCAGCCAAGCTGGGGACGCTGACGAGCAGTACTTC
TRBD2	TRBV10-1	few	TRBJ2-1	CASSPGGAEWNEQFF	TGCGCCAGCAGTCCCGGGGGGGCCGAGTGGAATGAGCAGTTCTTC
NA	TRBV7-2	NA	TRBJ2-7	CASSLRGDAYEQYF	TGTGCCAGCAGCTTAAGAGGGGATGCCTACGAGCAGTACTTC
TRBD1	TRBV5-1	NA	TRBJ1-1	CASSYHLRTGRNTEAFF	TGCGCCAGCAGCTACCACCTAAGGACAGGGAGGAACACTGAAGCTTTCTTT
NA	TRBV7-8	once	TRBJ1-2	CASSPSRGDYTF	TGTGCCAGCAGCCCTAGCCGGGGAGACTACACCTTC
NA	TRBV19	NA	TRBJ1-5	CASSMDRIYSNQPQHF	TGTGCCAGTAGTATGGACAGAATTTATAGCAATCAGCCCCAGCATTTT
TRBD1	TRBV5-6	NA	TRBJ1-4	CASSTWDRDSEKLFF	TGTGCCAGCAGCACGTGGGACAGGGATTCTGAAAAACTGTTTTTT
TRBD2	TRBV25-1	NA	TRBJ2-3	CASGDSGGAVDTQYF	TGTGCCAGCGGCGACAGCGGGGGGGCGGTTGATACGCAGTATTTT
NA	TRBV4-1	NA	TRBJ1-1	CASSQVSVMNTEAFF	TGCGCCAGCAGCCAAGTCAGCGTCATGAACACTGAAGCTTTCTTT
NA	TRBV25-1	NA	TRBJ1-6	CASSEILNSPLHF	TGTGCCAGCAGTGAGATTCTTAATTCACCCCTCCACTTT
NA	TRBV5-1	NA	TRBJ1-2	CASSPPTVSYGYTF	TGCGCCAGCAGCCCCCCGACAGTCTCCTATGGCTACACCTTC
TRBD1	TRBV5-6	NA	TRBJ1-1	CASSPETGHVNTEAFF	TGTGCCAGCAGCCCGGAGACAGGGCACGTGAACACTGAAGCTTTCTTT
TRBD1	TRBV19	NA	TRBJ1-5	CASSTTTGEGQPQHF	TGTGCCAGTAGTACGACGACAGGGGAGGGCCAGCCCCAGCATTTT